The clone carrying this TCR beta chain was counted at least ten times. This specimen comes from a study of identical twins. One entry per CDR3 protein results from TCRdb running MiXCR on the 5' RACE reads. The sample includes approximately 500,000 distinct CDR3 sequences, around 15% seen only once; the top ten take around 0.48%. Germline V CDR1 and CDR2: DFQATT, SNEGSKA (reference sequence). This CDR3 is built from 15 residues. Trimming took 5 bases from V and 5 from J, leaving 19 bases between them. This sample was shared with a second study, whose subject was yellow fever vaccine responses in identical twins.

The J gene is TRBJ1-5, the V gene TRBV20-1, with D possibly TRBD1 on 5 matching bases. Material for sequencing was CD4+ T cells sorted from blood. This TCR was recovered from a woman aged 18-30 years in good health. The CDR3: CSAGYRDAGDQPQHF. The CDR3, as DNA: TGCAGTGCTGGTTACCGGGACGCAGGAGATCAGCCCCAGCATTTT.